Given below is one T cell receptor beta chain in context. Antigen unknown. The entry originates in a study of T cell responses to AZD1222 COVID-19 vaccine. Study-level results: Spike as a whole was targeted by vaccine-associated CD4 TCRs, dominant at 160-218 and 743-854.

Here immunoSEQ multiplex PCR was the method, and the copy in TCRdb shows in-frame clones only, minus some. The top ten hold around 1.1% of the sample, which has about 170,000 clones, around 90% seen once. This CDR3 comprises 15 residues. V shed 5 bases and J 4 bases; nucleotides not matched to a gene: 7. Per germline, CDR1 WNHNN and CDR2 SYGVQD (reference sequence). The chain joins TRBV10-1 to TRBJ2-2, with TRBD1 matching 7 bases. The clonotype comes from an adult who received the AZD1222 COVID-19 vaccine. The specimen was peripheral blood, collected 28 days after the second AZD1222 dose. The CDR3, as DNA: TGCGCCAGCAGTCCCGACAGGGTCGGCACCGGGGAGCTGTTTTTT. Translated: CASSPDRVGTGELFF.